Shown below are 19 T cell receptor beta chains from a single sample sequenced in a study of blood T cell repertoires in COVID-19. The assay was immunoSEQ multiplex PCR, and TCRdb's table has in-frame clones only and misses some. The sample gives around 140,000 clones, more than 75% of which show up once; roughly 2.2% is in the top ten. The sequenced material came from peripheral blood. All receptors come from a man in his 70s with active COVID-19.

The chain employs TRBV27 and TRBJ2-7; 11 bases fit TRBD2. This CDR3 is 15 amino acids long. From germline, CDR1 is MNHEY and CDR2 SMNVEV (reference sequence). The J segment lost 0 bases and the V segment lost 5 bases, leaving 3 bases of the junction unmatched. For the CDR3, the DNA is TGTGCCAGCAGTCTAACTAGCGGGGGCTCCTACGAGCAGTACTTC. Translated, it gives CASSLTSGGSYEQYF.

This clone has more than one count but fewer than ten. The gene calls are TRBV27 and TRBJ2-7, with a possible D match to TRBD1 (7 bases). Trimming left V 2 bases short and J 0 bases short, with 14 bases between. The CDR3 is 16 residues long. Germline CDR1 and CDR2: MNHEY and SMNVEV (reference sequence). The CDR3 is CASSLKAGGNSYEQYF. In DNA form, the CDR3 reads TGTGCCAGCAGTTTAAAGGCAGGGGGGAACTCCTACGAGCAGTACTTC.

The V gene is TRBV15, the J gene TRBJ2-1; 12 bases are shared with TRBD2. The ends lost 0 bases at V and 8 bases at J; junction bases unmatched: 5. The CDR3 runs 16 residues. Looked up from germline, CDR1 is LNHNV and CDR2 is YYDKDF (reference sequence). The CDR3 spells CATSRDRLAGGDEQFF. DNA for the CDR3: TGTGCCACCAGCAGAGATCGCCTAGCGGGAGGGGATGAGCAGTTCTTC. Full variable domain (missing parts from reference TRBV15 and TRBJ2-1): DAMVIQNPRYQVTQFGKPVTLSCSQTLNHNVMYWYQQKSSQAPKLLFHYYDKDFNNEADTPDNFQSRRPNTSFCFLDIRSPGLGDTAMYLCATSRDRLAGGDEQFFGPGTRLTVL.

This CDR3 reads CASSLERTSGYNEQFF. In DNA form, the CDR3 reads TGCGCCAGCAGCCTAGAACGGACTAGCGGATACAATGAGCAGTTCTTC. The V gene is TRBV4-1, the J gene TRBJ2-1, with TRBD2 matching 10 bases. Germline CDR1 MGHRA, CDR2 YSYEKL. The CDR3 totals 16 residues. J was trimmed by 4 bases and V by 4 bases; bases with no gene match: 7.

This sequence joins TRBV20-1 and TRBJ1-2; 7 nucleotides agree with TRBD1. The CDR3 has 15 residues. Germline lookup yields CDR1 DFQATT and CDR2 SNEGSKA (reference sequence). V trimming: 3 bases; J trimming: 3 bases; junction bases outside the gene matches: 10. This chain's CDR3 is CSASEGAQSHYGYTF. CDR3 bases: TGCAGTGCTAGTGAGGGGGCGCAAAGTCACTATGGCTACACCTTC.

The chain has TRBV30 and TRBJ1-2; tentatively, D is TRBD1 (5 bases). CDR3 length: 13 amino acids. Trimming removed 2 bases from V and 8 bases from J, with 15 bases in between. Germline values: CDR1 GTSNPN, CDR2 SVGIG (reference sequence). CDR3 loop: CAWSSGGATGYTF. CDR3 coding DNA: TGTGCCTGGAGTTCGGGGGGAGCGACGGGCTACACCTTC.

This sequence joins TRBV30 and TRBJ2-5; D might be TRBD2 (6 bases). Trimming pared 0 bases from V and 5 bases from J, leaving 19 bases between. The CDR3 consists of 16 residues. CDR1 and CDR2 from the germline V gene are GTSNPN and SVGIG (reference sequence). In DNA form, the CDR3 reads TGTGCCTGGAGTGTTCAATTGAGGGGCGGGATGGAGACCCAGTACTTC. Its translation is CAWSVQLRGGMETQYF.

V is TRBV4-3 and J is TRBJ1-1, with D perhaps TRBD1 (5 bases). The CDR3 spans 17 residues. Per the germline V gene, CDR1 is LGHNA and CDR2 is YSLEER. Trimming removed 2 bases at V and 0 bases at J, with 16 bases between. The CDR3 coding sequence is TGCGCCAGCAGCCAACGGAGGGGCATGCTAATGAACACTGAAGCTTTCTTT. As protein: CASSQRRGMLMNTEAFF.

The chain joins TRBV19 to TRBJ1-5; D is undetermined. CDR3 length equals 15 residues. Trimming left V 4 bases short and J 0 bases short, with 10 bases between. Germline V gene data show CDR1 as LNHDA and CDR2 as SQIVND (reference sequence). This chain's CDR3 is CASSRTGSSNQPQHF. CDR3 nucleotides: TGTGCCAGTAGTAGGACGGGGAGTAGCAATCAGCCCCAGCATTTT.

The CDR3 sequence: CASIPGRPGNTIYF. Here the CDR3 DNA reads TGTGCCAGCATCCCAGGGAGGCCAGGAAACACCATATATTTT. The J gene is TRBJ1-3, the V gene TRBV6-5; a possible D gene is TRBD1 (5 bases). The CDR3 spans 14 residues. CDR1 and CDR2 from the germline V gene are MNHEY and SVGAGI. Trimming stripped 7 bases from V and 4 bases from J, with 14 bases between.

The sample holds one count of this clone. The rearrangement uses TRBV27 and TRBJ1-3; D may be TRBD1 (6 bases). V shed 6 bases and J shed 0 bases, with 21 bases lying between them. The length of the CDR3 is 18 residues. Per the germline V gene, CDR1 is MNHEY and CDR2 is SMNVEV (reference sequence). The CDR3 DNA reads TGTGCCAGCAGCGCCTTTGGGGAAGGACAGCTCTCTGGAAACACCATATATTTT. This sequence encodes CASSAFGEGQLSGNTIYF.

A note on this clone: At the DNA level, this CDR3 is encoded by other sequences in the same sample as well. The V call is TRBV27, the J call TRBJ2-1; 14 bases agree with TRBD2. V was clipped by 2 bases and J by 8 bases; unmatched bases: 2. The CDR3 consists of 15 residues. Germline lookup yields CDR1 MNHEY and CDR2 SMNVEV (reference sequence). The CDR3 sequence: CASSLGTSGSYEQFF. CDR3 DNA sequence: TGTGCCAGCAGTTTAGGGACTAGCGGGAGCTATGAGCAGTTCTTC.

The chain couples TRBV19 to TRBJ2-5; 7 bases are a match to TRBD1. CDR3 size: 13 residues. The trim removed 6 bases at V and 5 bases at J, leaving 6 bases unmatched. The germline V gene encodes CDR1 LNHDA and CDR2 SQIVND (reference sequence). In DNA form, the CDR3 reads TGTGCCAGTAGGCAGACAGGGCGGGAGACCCAGTACTTC. This encodes CASRQTGRETQYF.

The chain joins TRBV27 to TRBJ1-1, with 7 bases fitting TRBD1. CDR3 length: 14 residues. In germline, CDR1 is MNHEY, CDR2 SMNVEV (reference sequence). The V segment lost 6 bases and the J segment 5 bases; nucleotides outside the gene matches: 9. The CDR3: CASRRGQGRTEAFF. The CDR3 coding sequence is TGTGCCAGCAGGAGGGGGCAGGGCCGGACTGAAGCTTTCTTT.

This chain uses TRBV7-2 with TRBJ2-2; a weak D match, TRBD2 (5 bases). CDR1 and CDR2 (germline): SGHTA, FQGNSA. The V and J ends lost 1 base and 7 bases respectively, with 10 bases between them. The CDR3 runs 14 residues. The CDR3, as DNA: TGTGCCAGCAGCTTAGTGGGAGCGAGCGGGGAGCTGTTTTTT. It is translated as CASSLVGASGELFF.

The chain employs TRBV6-5 and TRBJ1-1; 9 bases map to TRBD1. The CDR3 length is 14 residues. Trimming cost V 4 bases and J 4 bases; bases outside gene matches: 4. Germline-derived CDR1 and CDR2 are MNHEY and SVGAGI. CDR3 protein: CASSFTGGPTEAFF. Here the CDR3 DNA reads TGTGCCAGCAGTTTCACAGGGGGCCCCACTGAAGCTTTCTTT.

This chain links TRBV13 with TRBJ1-3, with D possibly being TRBD1 (5 bases). V was trimmed by 4 bases and J by 0 bases, leaving 19 bases between them. This CDR3 contains 18 residues. Germline CDR1 reads PRHDT; CDR2 reads FYEKMQ (reference sequence). In DNA form, the CDR3 reads TGTGCCAGCAGCTCATTCGGAATGACAGTCCTCTCTGGAAACACCATATATTTT. This encodes CASSSFGMTVLSGNTIYF.

This chain uses TRBV7-2 with TRBJ1-1; D is unclear. V was shortened by 5 bases and J by 1 base, with 8 bases between the two germline ends. The CDR3 length is 13 residues. Germline V gene data show CDR1 as SGHTA and CDR2 as FQGNSA. This CDR3 reads CASSNTPNTEAFF. In nucleotides, the CDR3 is TGTGCCAGCAGCAACACCCCGAACACTGAAGCTTTCTTT. Full variable domain (remainder filled in from reference TRBV7-2 and TRBJ1-1): GAGVSQSPSNKVTEKGKDVELRCDPISGHTALYWYRQSLGQGLEFLIYFQGNSAPDKSGLPSDRFSAERTGGSVSTLTIQRTQQEDSAVYLCASSNTPNTEAFFGQGTRLTVV.

In the case of this clone: Within the sample, other DNA sequences also encode this same CDR3. This chain joins TRBV6-5 and TRBJ2-1; 9 bases are shared with TRBD2. Trimming cost V 0 bases and J 0 bases; bases outside gene matches: 0. Germline values: CDR1 MNHEY, CDR2 SVGAGI. The CDR3 consists of 16 residues. The CDR3 bases are TGTGCCAGCAGTTACTCTAGCGGGAGCTCCTACAATGAGCAGTTCTTC. As protein: CASSYSSGSSYNEQFF.